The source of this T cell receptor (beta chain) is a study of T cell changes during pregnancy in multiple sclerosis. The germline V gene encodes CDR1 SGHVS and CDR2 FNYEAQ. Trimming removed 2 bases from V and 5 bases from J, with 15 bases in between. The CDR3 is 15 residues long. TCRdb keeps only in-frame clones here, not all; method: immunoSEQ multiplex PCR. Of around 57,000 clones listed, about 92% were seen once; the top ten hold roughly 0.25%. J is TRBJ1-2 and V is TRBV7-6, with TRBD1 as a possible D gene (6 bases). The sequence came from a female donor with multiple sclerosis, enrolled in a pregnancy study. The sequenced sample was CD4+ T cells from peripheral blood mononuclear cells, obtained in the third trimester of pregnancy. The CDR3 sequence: CASSLKAQGLYGYTF. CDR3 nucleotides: TGTGCCAGCAGCTTAAAGGCCCAGGGGCTATATGGCTACACCTTC.